The rows below give T cell receptor beta chains drawn from one sample of a study of blood T cell repertoires in COVID-19. Here immunoSEQ multiplex PCR was the method, and the copy in TCRdb shows in-frame clones only, minus some. The data show about 180,000 clones, about 85% seen once. The source material was peripheral blood. The receptors were gathered from a person in their 70s with COVID-19, enrolled during active disease. The CDR3 runs from the conserved cysteine through the conserved F or W. The D gene is left open where the match is weak. The size entry is marked missing in some rows and otherwise reads once, few, many or a size class.

clone_size j_call d_call v_call cdr3_aa cdr3_nt
. TRBJ1-6 . TRBV2 CASSDELNSPLHF TGTGCCAGCAGTGACGAGCTGAATTCACCCCTCCACTTT
. TRBJ1-2 TRBD1 TRBV19 CASIKTGENYGYTF TGTGCCAGCATTAAGACAGGGGAGAACTATGGCTACACCTTC
once TRBJ2-7 TRBD1 TRBV27 CASSSGTGGPLVYEQYF TGTGCCAGCAGTTCCGGGACAGGGGGCCCATTAGTCTACGAGCAGTACTTC
. TRBJ2-2 TRBD2 TRBV9 CASSPLAGATGELFF TGTGCCAGCAGCCCCCTAGCGGGAGCCACCGGGGAGCTGTTTTTT
. TRBJ1-1 . TRBV9 CASSFRWNTDRANTEAFF TGTGCCAGCAGCTTTAGATGGAATACGGACAGAGCGAACACTGAAGCTTTCTTT
. TRBJ2-1 TRBD2 TRBV7-9 CASSFGTSGYNEQFF TGTGCCAGCAGCTTCGGGACTAGCGGTTACAATGAGCAGTTCTTC
. TRBJ1-3 TRBD1 TRBV4-1 CASSLVPGQGPGGNTIYF TGCGCCAGCAGCCTCGTCCCGGGACAGGGGCCGGGTGGAAACACCATATATTTT
. TRBJ1-4 . TRBV9 CASSPRTDNEKLFF TGTGCCAGCAGCCCGCGGACAGATAATGAAAAACTGTTTTTT
. TRBJ1-2 . TRBV23-1 CASSPANGGYGYTF TGCGCCAGCAGTCCCGCTAACGGGGGGTATGGCTACACCTTC
. TRBJ1-1 TRBD1 TRBV29-1 CSVEVRGVAEAFF TGCAGCGTTGAGGTCAGGGGGGTGGCTGAAGCTTTCTTT
. TRBJ2-4 TRBD1 TRBV10-3 CAISGGQGAKNIQYF TGTGCCATCAGTGGGGGACAGGGAGCCAAAAACATTCAGTACTTC
. TRBJ1-1 TRBD1 TRBV3-1/TRBV3-2 CASSPSTGSTEAFF TGTGCCAGCAGCCCCTCGACAGGGAGCACTGAAGCTTTCTTT
. TRBJ2-1 . TRBV20-1 CSASRFAGFYNEQFF TGCAGTGCTAGTAGGTTTGCAGGGTTCTACAATGAGCAGTTCTTC
. TRBJ1-2 . TRBV30 CAWSRPLIGGYTF TGTGCCTGGAGTCGTCCCCTTATTGGCGGCTACACCTTC
. TRBJ1-5 . TRBV4-3 CASSLGVQGRQPQHF TGCGCCAGCAGCCTTGGAGTCCAGGGGCGTCAGCCCCAGCATTTT
once TRBJ1-4 . TRBV6-1 CASSEGRGLAEKLFF TGTGCCAGCAGTGAAGGTCGAGGGTTGGCTGAAAAACTGTTTTTT
. TRBJ1-1 . TRBV11-2 CASSLSGENTEAFF TGTGCCAGCAGCCTGAGCGGAGAGAACACTGAAGCTTTCTTT
. TRBJ2-1 . TRBV28 CASSSPGLSSYNEQFF TGTGCCAGCAGCTCACCGGGACTCAGCTCCTACAATGAGCAGTTCTTC
. TRBJ1-5 . TRBV19 CASRSLEGKNQPQHF TGTGCCAGTAGAAGCCTTGAGGGTAAGAATCAGCCCCAGCATTTT
. TRBJ1-5 TRBD1 TRBV7-2 CASSLEDRGNQPQHF TGTGCCAGCAGCTTAGAGGACAGGGGCAATCAGCCCCAGCATTTT
. TRBJ1-3 . TRBV28 CASSLGGKAGNTIYF TGTGCCAGCAGTTTAGGGGGGAAGGCTGGAAACACCATATATTTT
few TRBJ1-2 TRBD1 TRBV7-9 CASSLGQGRGYGYTF TGTGCCAGCAGCCTGGGACAGGGAAGGGGTTATGGCTACACCTTC
. TRBJ2-3 . TRBV24-1 CATSDGGTDTQYF TGTGCCACCAGTGACGGGGGCACAGATACGCAGTATTTT
. TRBJ2-1 . TRBV7-2 CASSAYGEYNEQFF TGTGCCAGCAGCGCCTATGGGGAGTACAATGAGCAGTTCTTC
. TRBJ2-7 TRBD2 TRBV6-6 CASNQRDYEQYF TGTGCCAGCAACCAGCGGGACTACGAGCAGTACTTC
. TRBJ2-7 TRBD2 TRBV5-1 CASSLEGGASYEQYF TGCGCCAGCAGCTTGGAGGGAGGGGCCTCCTACGAGCAGTACTTC
. TRBJ2-7 . TRBV7-8 CASSSGYLAYEQYF TGTGCCAGCAGCTCCGGATACCTAGCCTACGAGCAGTACTTC
. TRBJ2-3 . TRBV19 CASSIDLGSGDTQYF TGTGCCAGTAGTATAGATTTGGGTTCGGGAGATACGCAGTATTTT
. TRBJ1-2 TRBD1 TRBV7-2 CASSLESTGVINGYTF TGTGCCAGCAGCTTAGAGAGTACAGGGGTTATAAATGGCTACACCTTC
. TRBJ2-2 . TRBV7-9 CASSIGSSTGELFF TGTGCCAGCAGCATCGGGTCCAGCACCGGGGAGCTGTTTTTT
. TRBJ2-3 . TRBV21-1 CASSKLPPVRGGTDTQYF TGTGCCAGCAGCAAACTTCCCCCGGTCAGGGGCGGCACAGATACGCAGTATTTT
. TRBJ1-5 . TRBV2 CASARVTADQPQHF TGTGCCAGCGCCCGGGTGACGGCGGATCAGCCCCAGCATTTT
. TRBJ2-2 . TRBV28 CASSLSPGAGTGELFF TGTGCCAGCAGTTTATCCCCCGGTGCGGGCACCGGGGAGCTGTTTTTT
. TRBJ2-1 TRBD2 TRBV19 CARDGLAALYNEQFF TGTGCCAGGGACGGACTAGCGGCCCTCTACAATGAGCAGTTCTTC
. TRBJ2-2 . TRBV5-1 CASSAGVTGELFF TGCGCCAGCAGTGCAGGGGTCACCGGGGAGCTGTTTTTT
. TRBJ2-1 TRBD1 TRBV19 CASSIKLVQGAGEQFF TGTGCCAGTAGTATAAAGTTGGTACAGGGGGCAGGGGAGCAGTTCTTC
. TRBJ1-2 . TRBV11-2 CASSLDGGVSNYGYTF TGTGCCAGCAGCTTAGATGGGGGGGTTTCTAACTATGGCTACACCTTC
once TRBJ1-2 . TRBV28 CASSLAREVNGYTF TGTGCCAGCAGTTTAGCCCGGGAGGTTAATGGCTACACCTTC
. TRBJ2-2 TRBD2 TRBV11-2 CASSLLAGGPGELFF TGTGCCAGCAGCTTGTTAGCGGGAGGGCCCGGGGAGCTGTTTTTT
. TRBJ1-1 . TRBV19 CASSNRLTQTEAFF TGTGCCAGTAGTAACCGACTAACCCAAACTGAAGCTTTCTTT
. TRBJ2-1 . TRBV2 CASSWGLLNEQFF TGTGCCAGCAGTTGGGGACTTCTCAATGAGCAGTTCTTC
few TRBJ2-1 . TRBV21-1 CAVSGGRNEQFF TGTGCCGTTTCAGGGGGCAGGAATGAGCAGTTCTTC
once TRBJ1-1 TRBD1 TRBV28 CASQTGVSTEAFF TGTGCCAGCCAGACAGGGGTTTCGACTGAAGCTTTCTTT
. TRBJ2-7 . TRBV9 CASSVAADSYEQYF TGTGCCAGCAGCGTAGCCGCGGACTCCTACGAGCAGTACTTC
. TRBJ1-3 . TRBV9 CASRGGAGNTIYF TGTGCCAGCAGAGGGGGAGCTGGAAACACCATATATTTT
. TRBJ2-1 . TRBV11-3 CASSNRLGSNEQFF TGTGCCAGCAGCAATAGGCTGGGGAGCAATGAGCAGTTCTTC
. TRBJ1-5 TRBD1 TRBV7-2 CASSLETGFNQPQHF TGTGCCAGCAGCTTAGAGACAGGGTTCAATCAGCCCCAGCATTTT
. TRBJ1-2 TRBD1 TRBV30 CAWIPDRRPYGYTF TGTGCCTGGATCCCGGACAGGCGGCCCTATGGCTACACCTTC
few TRBJ2-7 TRBD2 TRBV5-6 CASSLETGRYEQYF TGTGCCAGCAGCTTGGAGACCGGGAGGTACGAGCAGTACTTC
. TRBJ1-2 . TRBV5-6 CASSPHGRSLYGYTF TGTGCCAGCAGCCCACATGGCAGGTCTCTCTATGGCTACACCTTC
once TRBJ1-2 TRBD1 TRBV2 CASRGQGVYGYTF TGTGCCAGCCGAGGGCAGGGGGTCTATGGCTACACCTTC
few TRBJ1-5 TRBD1 TRBV28 CASSWPPGTGGAQAQHF TGTGCCAGCAGTTGGCCTCCCGGGACAGGGGGCGCCCAGGCCCAGCATTTT
. TRBJ1-6 . TRBV3-1/TRBV3-2 CASSQGQLGTNLHF TGTGCCAGCAGCCAAGGGCAGCTAGGGACTAACCTCCACTTT
. TRBJ1-1 . TRBV6-2/TRBV6-3 CASSYHTRSLNTEAFF TGTGCCAGCAGTTATCACACCAGATCCCTTAACACTGAAGCTTTCTTT
. TRBJ2-1 TRBD2 TRBV9 CASSVGGTSVEQFF TGTGCCAGCAGCGTAGGTGGGACTAGCGTTGAGCAGTTCTTC